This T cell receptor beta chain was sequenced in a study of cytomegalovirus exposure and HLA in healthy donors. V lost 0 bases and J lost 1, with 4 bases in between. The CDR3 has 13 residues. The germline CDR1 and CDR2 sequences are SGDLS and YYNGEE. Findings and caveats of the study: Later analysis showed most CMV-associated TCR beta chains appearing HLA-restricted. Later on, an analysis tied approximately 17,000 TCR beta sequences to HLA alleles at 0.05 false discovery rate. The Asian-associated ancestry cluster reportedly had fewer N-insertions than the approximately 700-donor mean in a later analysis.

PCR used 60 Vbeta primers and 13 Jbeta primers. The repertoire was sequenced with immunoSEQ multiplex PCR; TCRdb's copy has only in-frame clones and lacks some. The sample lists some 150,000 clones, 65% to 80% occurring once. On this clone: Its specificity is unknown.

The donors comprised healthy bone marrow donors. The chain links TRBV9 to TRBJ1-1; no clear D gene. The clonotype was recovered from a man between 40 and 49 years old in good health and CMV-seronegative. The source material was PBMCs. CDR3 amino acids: CASSVAGNTEAFF. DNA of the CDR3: TGTGCCAGCAGCGTAGCGGGGAACACTGAAGCTTTCTTT.